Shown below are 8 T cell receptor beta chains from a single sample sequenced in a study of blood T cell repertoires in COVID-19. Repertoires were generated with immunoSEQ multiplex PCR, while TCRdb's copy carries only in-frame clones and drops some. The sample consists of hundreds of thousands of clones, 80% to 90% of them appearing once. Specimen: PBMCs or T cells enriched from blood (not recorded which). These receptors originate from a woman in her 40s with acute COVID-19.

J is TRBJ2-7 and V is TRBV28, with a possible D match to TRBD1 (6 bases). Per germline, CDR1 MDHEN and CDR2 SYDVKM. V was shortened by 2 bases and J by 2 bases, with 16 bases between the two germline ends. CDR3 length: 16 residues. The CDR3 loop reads CASSLKMAGATYEQYF. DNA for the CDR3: TGTGCCAGCAGTTTAAAAATGGCAGGGGCGACCTACGAGCAGTACTTC.

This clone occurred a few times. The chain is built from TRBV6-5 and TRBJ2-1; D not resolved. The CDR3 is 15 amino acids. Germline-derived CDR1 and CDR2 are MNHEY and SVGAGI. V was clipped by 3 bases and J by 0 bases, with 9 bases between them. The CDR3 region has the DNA TGTGCCAGCAGTTATGAGTGGAGCTCCTACAATGAGCAGTTCTTC. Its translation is CASSYEWSSYNEQFF.

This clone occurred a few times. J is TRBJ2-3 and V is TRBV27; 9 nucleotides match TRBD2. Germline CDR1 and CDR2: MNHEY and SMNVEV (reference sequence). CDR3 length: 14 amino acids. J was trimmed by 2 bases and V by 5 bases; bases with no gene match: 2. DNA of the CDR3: TGTGCCAGCAGTCCTAGCGGGAACACAGATACGCAGTATTTT. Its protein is CASSPSGNTDTQYF.

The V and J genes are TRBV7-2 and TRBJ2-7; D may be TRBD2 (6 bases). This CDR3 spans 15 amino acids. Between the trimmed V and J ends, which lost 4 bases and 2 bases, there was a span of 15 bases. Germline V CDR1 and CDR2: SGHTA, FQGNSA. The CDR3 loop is CASSSPGVRTYEQYF. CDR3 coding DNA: TGTGCCAGCAGCTCCCCGGGGGTAAGGACCTACGAGCAGTACTTC.

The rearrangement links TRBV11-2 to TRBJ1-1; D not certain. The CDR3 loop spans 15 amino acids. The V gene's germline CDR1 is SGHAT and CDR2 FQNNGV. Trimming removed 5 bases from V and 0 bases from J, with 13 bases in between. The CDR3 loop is CASSPSELMNTEAFF. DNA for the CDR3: TGTGCCAGCAGCCCAAGCGAACTCATGAACACTGAAGCTTTCTTT.

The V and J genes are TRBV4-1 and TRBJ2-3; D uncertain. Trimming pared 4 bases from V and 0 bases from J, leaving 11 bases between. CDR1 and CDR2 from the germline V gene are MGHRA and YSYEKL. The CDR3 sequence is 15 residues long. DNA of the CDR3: TGCGCCAGCAGCCCCTCAGGTCACAGCACAGATACGCAGTATTTT. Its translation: CASSPSGHSTDTQYF.

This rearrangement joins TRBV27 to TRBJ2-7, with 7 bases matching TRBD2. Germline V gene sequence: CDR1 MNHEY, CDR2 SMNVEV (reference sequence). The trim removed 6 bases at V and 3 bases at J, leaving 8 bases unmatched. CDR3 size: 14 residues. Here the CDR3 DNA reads TGTGCCAGCAGACGCATTGGGGGGGGCTACGAGCAGTACTTC. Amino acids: CASRRIGGGYEQYF.

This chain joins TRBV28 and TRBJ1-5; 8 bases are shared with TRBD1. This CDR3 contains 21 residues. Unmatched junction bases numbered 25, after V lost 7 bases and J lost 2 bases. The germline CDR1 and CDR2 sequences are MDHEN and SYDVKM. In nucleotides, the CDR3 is TGTGCCAGCATCCGCCGGGGAGCGTCGGTCAGGGGGCGTGAGGGCAATCAGCCCCAGCATTTT. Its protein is CASIRRGASVRGREGNQPQHF.